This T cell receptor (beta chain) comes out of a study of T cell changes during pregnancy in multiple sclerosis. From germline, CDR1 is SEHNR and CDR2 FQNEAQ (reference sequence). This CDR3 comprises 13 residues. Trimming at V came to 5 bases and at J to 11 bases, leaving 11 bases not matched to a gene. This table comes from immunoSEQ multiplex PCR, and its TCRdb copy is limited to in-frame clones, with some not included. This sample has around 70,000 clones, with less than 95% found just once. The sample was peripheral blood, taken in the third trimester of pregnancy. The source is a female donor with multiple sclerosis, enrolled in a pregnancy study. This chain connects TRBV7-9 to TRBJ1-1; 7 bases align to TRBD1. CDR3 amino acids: CASSPRAGGKAFF. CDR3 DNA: TGTGCCAGCAGCCCTCGAGCAGGGGGGAAGGCTTTCTTT. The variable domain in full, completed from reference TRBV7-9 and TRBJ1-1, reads DTGVSQNPRHKITKRGQNVTFRCDPISEHNRLYWYRQTLGQGPEFLTYFQNEAQLEKSRLLSDRFSAERPKGSFSTLEIQRTEQGDSAMYLCASSPRAGGKAFFGQGTRLTVV.